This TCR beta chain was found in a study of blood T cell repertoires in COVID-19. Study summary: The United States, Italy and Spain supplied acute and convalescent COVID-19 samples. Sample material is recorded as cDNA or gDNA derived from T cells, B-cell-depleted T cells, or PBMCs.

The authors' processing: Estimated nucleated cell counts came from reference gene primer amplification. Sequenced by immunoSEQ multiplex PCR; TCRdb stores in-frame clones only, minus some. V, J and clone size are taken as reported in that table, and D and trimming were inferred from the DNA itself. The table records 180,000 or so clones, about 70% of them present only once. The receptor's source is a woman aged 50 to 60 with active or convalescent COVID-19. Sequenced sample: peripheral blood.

Here the CDR3 reads CASSLAGSAYNEQFF. The CDR3 nucleotides read TGTGCCAGCAGCTTAGCGGGTTCGGCCTACAATGAGCAGTTCTTC. The chain joins TRBV11-2 to TRBJ2-1; D unclear. V lost 1 base, J lost 2 bases, and 9 bases lay in between. This CDR3 region has 15 residues. In germline, CDR1 is SGHAT, CDR2 FQNNGV.